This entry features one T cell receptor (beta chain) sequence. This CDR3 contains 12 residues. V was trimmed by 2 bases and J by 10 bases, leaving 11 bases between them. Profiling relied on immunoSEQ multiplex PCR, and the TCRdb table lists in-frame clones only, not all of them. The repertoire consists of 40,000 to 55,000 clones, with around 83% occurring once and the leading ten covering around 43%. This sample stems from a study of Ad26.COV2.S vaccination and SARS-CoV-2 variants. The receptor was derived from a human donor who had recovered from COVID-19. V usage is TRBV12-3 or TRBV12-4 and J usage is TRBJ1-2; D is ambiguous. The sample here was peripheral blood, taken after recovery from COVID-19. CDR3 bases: TGTGCCAGCAGTTTATCCACCTCGGACTACACCTTC. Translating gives CASSLSTSDYTF.